What follows describes a single T cell receptor (beta chain). Assay: immunoSEQ multiplex PCR; the TCRdb copy retains only in-frame clones and omits some. The repertoire holds roughly 350,000 clones, with about 89% as singletons. This sample is part of a study of blood T cell repertoires in COVID-19. Study-wide background: From T cells, B-cell-depleted T cells, or PBMCs came the material, which was cDNA or gDNA.

Followed over time, Seattle patients had been enrolled while infection was active. Source material: peripheral blood. The receptor was derived from a woman in her 30s with COVID-19, enrolled during active disease.

Written as DNA, the CDR3 is TGTGCCACCACTAGCGGGAGGGCCATAGGGGCAGATACGCAGTATTTT. It codes for CATTSGRAIGADTQYF. V usage is TRBV24-1 and J usage is TRBJ2-3; 12 positions agree with TRBD2. After removal of 8 bases from V and 4 bases from J, the junction contained 9 bases not matched to a gene. The germline gives CDR1 KGHDR, CDR2 SFDVKD. The CDR3 runs to 16 residues.